The table lists the clone carrying this T cell receptor (beta chain) with many counts. This sample stems from a study of CD8+CD57+ T cells in acquired aplastic anemia. Flow cytometry had shown expanded CD8+CD57+ cells in the patients chosen for sequencing. Severe acquired aplastic anemia was present in every patient. TCR beta VDJ and CDR3 were profiled, and genomic DNA was the template. TCRdb re-called the reads with MiXCR, one entry per CDR3 protein. The sample carries 170,000 or so distinct CDR3 sequences, 63% recorded once. The TCR comes from a human donor with aplastic anemia. The specimen sequenced was sorted CD4+, CD8+, or CD8+CD57+ T cells (not recorded which) from PBMCs.

The CDR3 bases are TGCGCCAGCAGCTTGATCCAGCCGTCTAACTATGGCTACACCTTC. As protein: CASSLIQPSNYGYTF. The chain is built from TRBV5-1 and TRBJ1-2, with D hard to call. Trimming left V 1 base short and J 0 bases short, with 10 bases between. Germline values: CDR1 SGHRS, CDR2 YFSETQ. The CDR3 totals 15 residues.